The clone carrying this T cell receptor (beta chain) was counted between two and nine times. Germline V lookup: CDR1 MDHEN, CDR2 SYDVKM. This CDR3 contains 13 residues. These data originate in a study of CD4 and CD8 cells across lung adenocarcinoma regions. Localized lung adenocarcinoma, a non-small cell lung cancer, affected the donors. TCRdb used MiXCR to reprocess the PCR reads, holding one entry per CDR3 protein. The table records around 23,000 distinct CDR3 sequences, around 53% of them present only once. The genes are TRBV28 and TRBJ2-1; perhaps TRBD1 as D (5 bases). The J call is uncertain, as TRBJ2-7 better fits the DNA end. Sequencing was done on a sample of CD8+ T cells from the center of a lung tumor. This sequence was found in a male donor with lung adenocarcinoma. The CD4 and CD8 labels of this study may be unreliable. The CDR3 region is CASRPTVRYEQYF. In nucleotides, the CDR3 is TGTGCCAGCAGGCCGACAGTGAGGTACGAGCAGTACTTC.